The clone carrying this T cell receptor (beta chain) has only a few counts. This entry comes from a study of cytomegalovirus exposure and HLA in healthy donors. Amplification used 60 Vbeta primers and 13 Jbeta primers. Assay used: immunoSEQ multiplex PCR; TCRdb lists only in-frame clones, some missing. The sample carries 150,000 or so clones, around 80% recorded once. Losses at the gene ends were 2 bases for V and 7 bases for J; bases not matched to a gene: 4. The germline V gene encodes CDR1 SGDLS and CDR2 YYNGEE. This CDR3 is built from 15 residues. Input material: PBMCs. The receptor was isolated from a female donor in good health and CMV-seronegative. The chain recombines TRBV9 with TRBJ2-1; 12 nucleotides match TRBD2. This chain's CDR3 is CASSVTSGSFNEQFF. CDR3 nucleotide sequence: TGTGCCAGCAGCGTGACTAGCGGGAGCTTTAATGAGCAGTTCTTC.